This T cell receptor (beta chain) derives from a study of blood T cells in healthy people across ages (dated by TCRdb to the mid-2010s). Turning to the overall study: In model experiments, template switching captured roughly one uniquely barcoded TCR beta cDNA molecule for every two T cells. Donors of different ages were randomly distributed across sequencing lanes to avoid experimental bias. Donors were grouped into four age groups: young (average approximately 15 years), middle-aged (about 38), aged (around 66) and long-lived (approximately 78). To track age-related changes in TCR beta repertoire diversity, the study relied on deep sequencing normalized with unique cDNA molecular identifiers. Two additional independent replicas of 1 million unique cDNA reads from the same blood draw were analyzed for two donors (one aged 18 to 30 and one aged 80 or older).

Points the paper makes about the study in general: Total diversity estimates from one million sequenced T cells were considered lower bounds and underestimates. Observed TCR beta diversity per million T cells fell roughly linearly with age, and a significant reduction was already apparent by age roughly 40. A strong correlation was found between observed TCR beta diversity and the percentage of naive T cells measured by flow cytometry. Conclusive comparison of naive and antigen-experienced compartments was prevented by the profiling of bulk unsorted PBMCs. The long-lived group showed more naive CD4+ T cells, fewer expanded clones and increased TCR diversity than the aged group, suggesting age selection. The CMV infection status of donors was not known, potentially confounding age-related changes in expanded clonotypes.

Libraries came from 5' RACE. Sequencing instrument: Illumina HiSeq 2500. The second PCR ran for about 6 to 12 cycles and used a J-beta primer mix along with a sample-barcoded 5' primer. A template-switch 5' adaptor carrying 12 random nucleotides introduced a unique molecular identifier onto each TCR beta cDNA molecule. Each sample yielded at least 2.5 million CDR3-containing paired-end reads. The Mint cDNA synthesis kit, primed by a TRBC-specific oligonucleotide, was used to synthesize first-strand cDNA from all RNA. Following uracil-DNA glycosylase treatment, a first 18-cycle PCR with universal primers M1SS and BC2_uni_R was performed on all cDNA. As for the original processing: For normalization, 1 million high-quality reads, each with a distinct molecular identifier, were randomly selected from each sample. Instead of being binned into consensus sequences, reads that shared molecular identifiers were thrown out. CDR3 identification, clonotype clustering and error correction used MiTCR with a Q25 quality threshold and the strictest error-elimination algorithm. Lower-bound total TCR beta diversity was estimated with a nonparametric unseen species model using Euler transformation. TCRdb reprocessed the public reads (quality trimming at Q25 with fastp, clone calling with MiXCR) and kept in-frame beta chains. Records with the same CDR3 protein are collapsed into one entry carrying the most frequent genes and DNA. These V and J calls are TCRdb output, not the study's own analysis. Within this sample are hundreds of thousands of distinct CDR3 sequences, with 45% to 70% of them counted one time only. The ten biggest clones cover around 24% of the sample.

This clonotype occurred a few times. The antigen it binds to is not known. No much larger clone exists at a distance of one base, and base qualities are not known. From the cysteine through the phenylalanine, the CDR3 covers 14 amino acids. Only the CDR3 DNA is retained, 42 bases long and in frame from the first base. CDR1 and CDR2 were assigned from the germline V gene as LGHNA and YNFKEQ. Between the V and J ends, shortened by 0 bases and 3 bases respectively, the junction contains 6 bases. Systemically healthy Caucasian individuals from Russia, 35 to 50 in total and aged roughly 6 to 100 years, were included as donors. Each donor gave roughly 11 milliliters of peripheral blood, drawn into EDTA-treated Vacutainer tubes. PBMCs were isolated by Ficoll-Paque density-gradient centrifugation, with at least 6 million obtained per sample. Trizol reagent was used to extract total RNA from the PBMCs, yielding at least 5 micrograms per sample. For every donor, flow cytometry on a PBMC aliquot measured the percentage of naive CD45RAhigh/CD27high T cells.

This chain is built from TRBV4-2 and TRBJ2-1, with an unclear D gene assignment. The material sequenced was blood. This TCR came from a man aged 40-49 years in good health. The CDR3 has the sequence CASSQEDFYNEQFF. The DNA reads TGTGCCAGCAGCCAAGAAGACTTCTACAATGAGCAGTTCTTC.